The next 19 T cell receptor beta chains were all read from a single sample in a study of beta chain features in type 1 diabetes. Study-level findings and limits: When Type 1 diabetes patients were examined, their TCRB CDR3s proved moderately but significantly shorter in all four CD4+ subsets.

The whole isolated RNA underwent reverse transcription, so sequencing captured expressed TCRB transcripts. The method was immunoSEQ multiplex PCR; TCRdb's version includes in-frame clones alone and lacks a portion of them. The sample records about 170,000 clones, around 8% being singletons. Their antigens remain unidentified. Sequencing was performed on central memory CD4+ T cells from blood. These receptors originate from a woman aged 40 to 55 with type 1 diabetes.

This clone was recorded many times. CDR3 protein: CASSIPNTGRGSGELFF. The DNA for the CDR3 is TGTGCCAGCAGCATACCCAACACAGGGAGAGGGTCCGGGGAGCTGTTTTTT. This sequence joins TRBV5-4 and TRBJ2-2, with D maybe TRBD1 (6 bases). Germline V gives CDR1 SGHNT, CDR2 YYREEE (reference sequence). Trimming pared 4 bases from V and 6 bases from J, leaving 22 bases between. CDR3 length equals 17 residues.

The DNA for the CDR3 is TGTGCCAGCAGGCCCACAGGGAACCGCGGTCAGCCCCAGCATTTT. Its protein is CASRPTGNRGQPQHF. The chain employs TRBV6-1 and TRBJ1-5; a possible D gene is TRBD1 (6 bases). The V gene's germline CDR1 is MNHNS and CDR2 SASEGT. The CDR3 extends over 15 amino acids. Trimming left V 6 bases short and J 6 bases short, with 18 bases between.

The chain carries TRBV7-9 and TRBJ2-2; 10 nucleotides agree with TRBD1. Trimming at V came to 1 base and at J to 4 bases, leaving 3 bases not matched to a gene. Germline-derived CDR1 and CDR2 are SEHNR and FQNEAQ (reference sequence). CDR3 length: 16 amino acids. CDR3 in DNA: TGTGCCAGCAGCTTAGTGGGGACAGGGGCCACCGGGGAGCTGTTTTTT. Translation gives CASSLVGTGATGELFF.

This clone was detected a few times. The rearrangement joins TRBV5-6 to TRBJ1-1; D gene ambiguous. CDR3 size: 12 residues. V lost 1 base to trimming and J lost 6 bases, with 7 bases between them. Germline lookup yields CDR1 SGHDT and CDR2 YYEEEE. The CDR3 DNA reads TGTGCCAGCAGCTTGTGGAGGGCTGAAGCTTTCTTT. Translated, it gives CASSLWRAEAFF.

Ten or more counts support this clone. The same CDR3 also results from other DNA sequences found in this sample. The J gene is TRBJ1-2, the V gene TRBV29-1; the D gene is possibly TRBD1 (5 bases). This CDR3 contains 12 residues. Trimming removed 4 bases from V and 3 bases from J, with 9 bases in between. CDR1 is SQVTM, CDR2 ANQGSEA, per germline. CDR3 in DNA: TGCAGCGTTGCAGGGCAGCACTATGGCTACACCTTC. Amino acid sequence: CSVAGQHYGYTF.

In this sample, this clone turned up a few times. V usage is TRBV11-2 and J usage is TRBJ2-5, with 15 bases lining up with TRBD2. The CDR3 is made up of 16 amino acids. The junction had 6 bases not matched to a gene; V was cut back by 5 bases and J by 5 bases. Germline assignment: CDR1 SGHAT and CDR2 FQNNGV. The CDR3 protein is CASSRTSGRVGETQYF. For the CDR3, the DNA is TGTGCCAGCAGCCGGACTAGCGGGAGGGTAGGGGAGACCCAGTACTTC.

This clone has only a few counts. The chain recombines TRBV28 with TRBJ1-2; no definite D call. CDR1 and CDR2 from the germline V gene are MDHEN and SYDVKM. The ends were cut back, 2 bases at V and 4 bases at J, with 8 bases in the middle. There are 13 residues in the CDR3. CDR3 sequence reads: CASSLGQTYGYTF. For the CDR3, the DNA is TGTGCCAGCAGTTTAGGGCAGACCTATGGCTACACCTTC.

This clone was detected only a few times. This chain connects TRBV7-2 to TRBJ2-3; 12 bases map to TRBD2. CDR3 length: 16 amino acids. V was pared by 3 bases and J by 5 bases, with 6 bases of the junction left unmatched. Germline CDR1 reads SGHTA; CDR2 reads FQGNSA. The CDR3 nucleotides are TGTGCCAGCAGCTTGGGGCTAGCGGGGGGGCGAGATACGCAGTATTTT. The encoded protein is CASSLGLAGGRDTQYF.

The chain employs TRBV7-2 and TRBJ1-1, with 8 positions matching TRBD1. The J segment lost 8 bases and the V segment lost 2 bases, leaving 4 bases of the junction unmatched. Germline CDR1 and CDR2: SGHTA and FQGNSA. This CDR3 contains 13 residues. The CDR3 bases are TGTGCCAGCAGCTTATTACAGGGGGAAGAAGCTTTCTTT. Protein product: CASSLLQGEEAFF.

The chain carries TRBV7-9 and TRBJ1-4; 8 nucleotides line up with TRBD1. Trimming at V came to 4 bases and at J to 4 bases, leaving 11 bases not matched to a gene. Germline V gene lookup returns CDR1 SEHNR and CDR2 FQNEAQ (reference sequence). The CDR3 has 17 residues. CDR3 nucleotide sequence: TGTGCCAGCAGCTCAAGGACAGGGCGGCGCGGTAATGAAAAACTGTTTTTT. Translated: CASSSRTGRRGNEKLFF.

This chain uses TRBV9 with TRBJ2-5, with 8 bases lining up with TRBD1. The germline gives CDR1 SGDLS, CDR2 YYNGEE. V trimming: 0 bases; J trimming: 5 bases; junction bases outside the gene matches: 9. The CDR3 is 16 residues long. CDR3 nucleotide sequence: TGTGCCAGCAGCGTAGAGGGCGGCAGGGGGCATGAGACCCAGTACTTC. Residues: CASSVEGGRGHETQYF.

V usage is TRBV7-2 and J usage is TRBJ1-2; 8 bases align to TRBD1. Germline CDR1 is SGHTA and CDR2 is FQGNSA. CDR3 length: 15 residues. V trimming: 1 base; J trimming: 2 bases; junction bases outside the gene matches: 3. This CDR3 reads CASSLDTGGNYGYTF. The CDR3 DNA reads as TGTGCCAGCAGCTTAGATACAGGGGGAAACTATGGCTACACCTTC.

V and J are TRBV4-2 and TRBJ2-7, with 8 bases fitting TRBD1. Germline assignment: CDR1 LGHNA and CDR2 YNFKEQ. With 8 bases clipped from V and 12 bases from J, the junction kept 9 bases outside the gene matches. The CDR3 extends over 11 amino acids. CDR3: CASPPAQGVYF. CDR3 coding DNA: TGTGCCAGCCCCCCCGCACAGGGGGTGTACTTC.

This clone was detected ten times or more. The chain couples TRBV7-3 to TRBJ2-7; 10 bases fit TRBD2. Germline V gene data show CDR1 as SGHTA and CDR2 as FQGTGA. With 5 bases clipped from V and 6 bases from J, the junction kept 10 bases outside the gene matches. The CDR3 sequence is 15 residues long. The CDR3 spells CASSPTGTSVFEQYF. The CDR3 coding sequence is TGTGCCAGCAGCCCTACCGGGACTAGCGTCTTCGAGCAGTACTTC. Based on the CDR3 plus reference TRBV7-3 and TRBJ2-7, the full variable domain is GAGVSQTPSNKVTEKGKYVELRCDPISGHTALYWYRQSLGQGPEFLIYFQGTGAADDSGLPNDRFFAVRPEGSVSTLKIQRTERGDSAVYLCASSPTGTSVFEQYFGPGTRLTVT.

This clone was counted a few times. The sample carries other DNA sequences with the same CDR3. J is TRBJ2-5 and V is TRBV20-1; maybe TRBD1 (6 bases). The CDR3 has 11 amino acids. V dropped 6 bases and J dropped 4 bases, with 9 bases sitting between them. Germline values: CDR1 DFQATT, CDR2 SNEGSKA (reference sequence). CDR3 coding DNA: TGCAGTGCCAACAGGGTAGAGACCCAGTACTTC. Encoded protein: CSANRVETQYF.

The CDR3 nucleotides are TGTGCCAGCAGCTACAGGGGAGGTGGGGAGACCCAGTACTTC. Translation gives CASSYRGGGETQYF. The genes are TRBV5-6 and TRBJ2-5; D is perhaps TRBD1 (7 bases). Germline CDR1 is SGHDT and CDR2 is YYEEEE. The CDR3 is 14 amino acids. Trimming left V 3 bases short and J 5 bases short, with 14 bases between.

The sample holds many counts of this clone. The CDR3 loop is CASSIPGQGSTEAFF. The CDR3 region has the DNA TGTGCCAGCAGCATTCCGGGACAGGGATCCACTGAAGCTTTCTTT. The V call is TRBV5-4, the J call TRBJ1-1; TRBD1 aligns across 9 bases. The CDR3 runs 15 residues. The J segment lost 4 bases and the V segment lost 4 bases, leaving 8 bases of the junction unmatched. CDR1 SGHNT and CDR2 YYREEE come from the germline V gene (reference sequence).

Only a few counts were recorded for this clone. V usage is TRBV7-2 and J usage is TRBJ1-6; D may be TRBD1 (6 bases). In germline, CDR1 is SGHTA, CDR2 FQGNSA. Trimming cost V 5 bases and J 7 bases, with 12 bases left between them. The CDR3 has 14 amino acids. Here the CDR3 DNA reads TGTGCCAGCAGCAATACAGGGAGAAATTCACCCCTCCACTTT. Protein: CASSNTGRNSPLHF.

The chain employs TRBV7-9 and TRBJ2-1; the D gene is possibly TRBD2 (6 bases). The germline V and J ends were trimmed by 7 bases and 8 bases, with 21 bases remaining between them. The CDR3 length is 15 residues. Germline V CDR1 and CDR2: SEHNR, FQNEAQ (reference sequence). The CDR3 region is CASIQYRGTEDEQFF. CDR3 in DNA: TGTGCCAGCATCCAGTATCGAGGGACTGAGGATGAGCAGTTCTTC.